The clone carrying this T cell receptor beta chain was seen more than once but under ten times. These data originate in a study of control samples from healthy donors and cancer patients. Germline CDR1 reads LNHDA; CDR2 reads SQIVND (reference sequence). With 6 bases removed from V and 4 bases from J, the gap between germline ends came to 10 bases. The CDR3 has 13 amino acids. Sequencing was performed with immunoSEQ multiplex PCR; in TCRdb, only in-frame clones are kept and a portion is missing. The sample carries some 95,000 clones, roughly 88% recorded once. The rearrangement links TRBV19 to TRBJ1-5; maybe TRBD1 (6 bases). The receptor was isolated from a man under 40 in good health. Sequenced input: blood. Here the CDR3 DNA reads TGTGCCAGTAGATCAACAGGGAATCAGCCCCAGCATTTT. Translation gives CASRSTGNQPQHF. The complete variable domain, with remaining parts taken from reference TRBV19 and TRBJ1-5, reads DGGITQSPKYLFRKEGQNVTLSCEQNLNHDAMYWYRQDPGQGLRLIYYSQIVNDFQKGDIAEGYSVSREKKESFPLTVTSAQKNPTAFYLCASRSTGNQPQHFGDGTRLSIL.